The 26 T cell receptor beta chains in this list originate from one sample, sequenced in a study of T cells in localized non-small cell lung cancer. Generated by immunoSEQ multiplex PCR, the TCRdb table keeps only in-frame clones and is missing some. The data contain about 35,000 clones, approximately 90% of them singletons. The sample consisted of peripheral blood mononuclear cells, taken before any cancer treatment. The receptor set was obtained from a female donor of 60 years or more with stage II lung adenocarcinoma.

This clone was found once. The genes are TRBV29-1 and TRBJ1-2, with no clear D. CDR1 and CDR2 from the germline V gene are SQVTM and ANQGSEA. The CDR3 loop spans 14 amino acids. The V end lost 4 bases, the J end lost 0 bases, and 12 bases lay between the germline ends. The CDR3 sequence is CSVGREGSNYGYTF. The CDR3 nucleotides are TGCAGCGTTGGACGGGAAGGTTCTAACTATGGCTACACCTTC.

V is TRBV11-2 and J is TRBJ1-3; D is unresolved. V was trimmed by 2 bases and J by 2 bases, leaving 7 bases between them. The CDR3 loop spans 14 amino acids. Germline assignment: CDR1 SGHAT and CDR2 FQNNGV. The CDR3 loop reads CASSLKGPGNTIYF. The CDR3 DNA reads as TGTGCCAGCAGCTTAAAAGGGCCTGGAAACACCATATATTTT. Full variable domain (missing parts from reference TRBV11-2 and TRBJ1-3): EAGVAQSPRYKIIEKRQSVAFWCNPISGHATLYWYQQILGQGPKLLIQFQNNGVVDDSQLPKDRFSAERLKGVDSTLKIQPAKLEDSAVYLCASSLKGPGNTIYFGEGSWLTVV.

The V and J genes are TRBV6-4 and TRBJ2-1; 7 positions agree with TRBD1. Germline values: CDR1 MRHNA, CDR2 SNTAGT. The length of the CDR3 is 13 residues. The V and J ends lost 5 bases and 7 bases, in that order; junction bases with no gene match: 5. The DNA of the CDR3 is TGTGCCAGCAGTCCGACAGGGTTAAATGAGCAGTTCTTC. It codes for CASSPTGLNEQFF.

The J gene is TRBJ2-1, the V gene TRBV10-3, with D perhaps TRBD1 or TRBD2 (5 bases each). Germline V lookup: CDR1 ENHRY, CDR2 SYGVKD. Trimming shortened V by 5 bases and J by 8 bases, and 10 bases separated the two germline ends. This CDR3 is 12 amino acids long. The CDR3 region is CAISSGADEQFF. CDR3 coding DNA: TGTGCCATCAGTTCCGGGGCGGATGAGCAGTTCTTC.

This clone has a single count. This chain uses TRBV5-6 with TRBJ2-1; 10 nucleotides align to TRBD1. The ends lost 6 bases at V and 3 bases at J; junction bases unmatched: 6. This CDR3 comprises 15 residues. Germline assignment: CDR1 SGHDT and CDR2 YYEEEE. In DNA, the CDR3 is TGTGCCAGCATACGTCGGGACAGGGGCTACAATGAGCAGTTCTTC. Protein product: CASIRRDRGYNEQFF. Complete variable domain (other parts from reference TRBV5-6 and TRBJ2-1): DAGVTQSPTHLIKTRGQQVTLRCSPKSGHDTVSWYQQALGQGPQFIFQYYEEEERQRGNFPDRFSGHQFPNYSSELNVNALLLGDSALYLCASIRRDRGYNEQFFGPGTRLTVL.

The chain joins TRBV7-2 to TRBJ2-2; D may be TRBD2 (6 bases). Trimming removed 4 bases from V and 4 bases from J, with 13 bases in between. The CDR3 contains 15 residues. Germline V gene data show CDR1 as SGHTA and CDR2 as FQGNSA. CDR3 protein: CASSSVGLRTGELFF. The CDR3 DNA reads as TGTGCCAGCAGCTCCGTAGGACTACGCACCGGGGAGCTGTTTTTT.

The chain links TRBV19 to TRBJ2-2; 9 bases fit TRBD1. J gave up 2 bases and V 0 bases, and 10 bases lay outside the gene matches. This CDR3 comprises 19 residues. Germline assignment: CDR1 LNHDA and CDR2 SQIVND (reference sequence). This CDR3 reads CASSIDPALTGGNTGELFF. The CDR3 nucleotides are TGTGCCAGTAGTATAGACCCGGCCCTGACAGGGGGTAACACCGGGGAGCTGTTTTTT.

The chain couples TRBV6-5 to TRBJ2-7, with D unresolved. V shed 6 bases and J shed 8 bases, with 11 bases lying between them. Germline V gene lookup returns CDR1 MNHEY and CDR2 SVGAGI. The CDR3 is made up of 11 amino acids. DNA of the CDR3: TGTGCCAGCAGGCTATGGGAACAGCAGTACTTC. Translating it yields CASRLWEQQYF.

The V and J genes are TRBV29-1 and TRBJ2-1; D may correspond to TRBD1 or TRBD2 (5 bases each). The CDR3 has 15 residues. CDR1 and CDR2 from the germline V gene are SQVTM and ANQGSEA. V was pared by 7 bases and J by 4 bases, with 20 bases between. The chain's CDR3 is CSAKGIGTEYNEQFF. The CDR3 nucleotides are TGCAGCGCCAAGGGGATAGGGACGGAGTACAATGAGCAGTTCTTC.

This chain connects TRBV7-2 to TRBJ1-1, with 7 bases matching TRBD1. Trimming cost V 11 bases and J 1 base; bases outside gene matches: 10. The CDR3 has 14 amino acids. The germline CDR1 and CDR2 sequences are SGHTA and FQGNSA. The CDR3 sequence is CAGARGTANTEAFF. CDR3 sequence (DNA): TGTGCCGGAGCAAGGGGGACAGCGAACACTGAAGCTTTCTTT.

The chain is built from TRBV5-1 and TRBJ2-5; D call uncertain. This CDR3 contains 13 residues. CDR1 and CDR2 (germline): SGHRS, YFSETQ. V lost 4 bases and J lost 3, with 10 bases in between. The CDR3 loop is CASSPLTEETQYF. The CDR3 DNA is TGCGCCAGCAGCCCCCTGACTGAAGAGACCCAGTACTTC. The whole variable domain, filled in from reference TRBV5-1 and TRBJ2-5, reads KAGVTQTPRYLIKTRGQQVTLSCSPISGHRSVSWYQQTPGQGLQFLFEYFSETQRNKGNFPGRFSGRQFSNSRSEMNVSTLELGDSALYLCASSPLTEETQYFGPGTRLLVL.

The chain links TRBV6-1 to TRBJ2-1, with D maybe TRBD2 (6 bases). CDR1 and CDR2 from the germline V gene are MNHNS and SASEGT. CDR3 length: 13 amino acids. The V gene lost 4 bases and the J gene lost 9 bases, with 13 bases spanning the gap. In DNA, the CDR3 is TGTGCCAGCAGTGCTCTTCAGGGAGGTGAGCAGTTCTTC. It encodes CASSALQGGEQFF.

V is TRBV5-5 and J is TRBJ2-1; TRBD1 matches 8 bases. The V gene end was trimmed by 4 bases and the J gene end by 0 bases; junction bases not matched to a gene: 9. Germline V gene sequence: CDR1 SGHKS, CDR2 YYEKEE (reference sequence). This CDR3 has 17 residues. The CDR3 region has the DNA TGTGCCAGCAGCCAGGGACAGGCCTCGAGCTCCTACAATGAGCAGTTCTTC. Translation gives CASSQGQASSSYNEQFF.

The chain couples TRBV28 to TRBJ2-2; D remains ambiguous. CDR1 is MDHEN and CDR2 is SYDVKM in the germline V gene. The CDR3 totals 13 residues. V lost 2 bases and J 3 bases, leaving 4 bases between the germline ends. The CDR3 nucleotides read TGTGCCAGCAGTTTAAGTCACACCGGGGAGCTGTTTTTT. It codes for CASSLSHTGELFF.

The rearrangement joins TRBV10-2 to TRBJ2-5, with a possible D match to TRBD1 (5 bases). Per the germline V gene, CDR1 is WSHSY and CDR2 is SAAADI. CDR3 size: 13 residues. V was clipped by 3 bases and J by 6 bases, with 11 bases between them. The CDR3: CASSDQGAQTQYF. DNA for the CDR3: TGCGCCAGCAGTGACCAGGGCGCGCAGACCCAGTACTTC.

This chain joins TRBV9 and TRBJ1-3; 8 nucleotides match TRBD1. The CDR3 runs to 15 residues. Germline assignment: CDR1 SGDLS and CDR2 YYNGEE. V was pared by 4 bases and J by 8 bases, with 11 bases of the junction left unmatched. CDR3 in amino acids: CASSFSDRVGYTIYF. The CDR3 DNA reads TGTGCCAGCAGCTTTTCGGACAGGGTAGGGTACACCATATATTTT.

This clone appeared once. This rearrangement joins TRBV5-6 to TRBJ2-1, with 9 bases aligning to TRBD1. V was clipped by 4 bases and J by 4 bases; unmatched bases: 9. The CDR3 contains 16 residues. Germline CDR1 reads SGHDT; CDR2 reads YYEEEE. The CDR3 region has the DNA TGTGCCAGCAGCCCCAACAGGGGGCGGGGATACAATGAGCAGTTCTTC. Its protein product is CASSPNRGRGYNEQFF.

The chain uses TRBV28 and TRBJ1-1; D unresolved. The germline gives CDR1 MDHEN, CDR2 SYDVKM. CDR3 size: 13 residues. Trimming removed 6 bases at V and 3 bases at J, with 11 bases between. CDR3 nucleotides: TGTGCCAGCAGCCTGGGAGTGGACACTGAAGCTTTCTTT. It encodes CASSLGVDTEAFF.

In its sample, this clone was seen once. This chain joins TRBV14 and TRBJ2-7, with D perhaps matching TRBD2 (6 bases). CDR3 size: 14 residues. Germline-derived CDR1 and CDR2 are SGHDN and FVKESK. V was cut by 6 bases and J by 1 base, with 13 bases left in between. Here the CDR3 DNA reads TGTGCCAGCAGTCCTCTCGGGGGTTCCTACGAGCAGTACTTC. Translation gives CASSPLGGSYEQYF.

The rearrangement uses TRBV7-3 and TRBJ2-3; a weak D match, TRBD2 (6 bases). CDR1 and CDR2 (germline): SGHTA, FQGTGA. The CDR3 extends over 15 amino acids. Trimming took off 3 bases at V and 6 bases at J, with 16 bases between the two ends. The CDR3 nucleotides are TGTGCCAGCAGCTTGGGCCTAGCGCCCACCGATACGCAGTATTTT. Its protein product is CASSLGLAPTDTQYF.

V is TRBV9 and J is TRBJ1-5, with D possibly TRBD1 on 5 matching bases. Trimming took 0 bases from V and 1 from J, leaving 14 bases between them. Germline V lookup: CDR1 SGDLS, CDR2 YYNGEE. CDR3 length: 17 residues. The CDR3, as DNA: TGTGCCAGCAGCGTAGGGGTAGGGACGGGGAGCAATCAGCCCCAGCATTTT. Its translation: CASSVGVGTGSNQPQHF.

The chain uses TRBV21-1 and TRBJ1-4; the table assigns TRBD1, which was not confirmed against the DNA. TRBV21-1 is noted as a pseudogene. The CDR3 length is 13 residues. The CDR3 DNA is TGTGCCAGCAGCGGGGCAGGGAATGAAAAACTGTTTTTT. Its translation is CASSGAGNEKLFF.

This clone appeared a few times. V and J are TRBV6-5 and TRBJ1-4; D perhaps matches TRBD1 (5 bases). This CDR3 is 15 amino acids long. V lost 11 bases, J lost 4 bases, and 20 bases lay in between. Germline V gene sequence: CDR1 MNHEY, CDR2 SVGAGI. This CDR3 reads CAAGRGGWGNEKLFF. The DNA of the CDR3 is TGTGCCGCCGGGCGCGGGGGGTGGGGTAATGAAAAACTGTTTTTT.

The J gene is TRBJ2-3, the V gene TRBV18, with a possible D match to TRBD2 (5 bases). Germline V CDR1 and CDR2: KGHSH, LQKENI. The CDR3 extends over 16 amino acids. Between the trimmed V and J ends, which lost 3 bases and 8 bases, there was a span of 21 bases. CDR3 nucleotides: TGTGCCAGCTCACCCTCTCCCCAGCCGGGAACCGGTACGCAGTATTTT. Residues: CASSPSPQPGTGTQYF.

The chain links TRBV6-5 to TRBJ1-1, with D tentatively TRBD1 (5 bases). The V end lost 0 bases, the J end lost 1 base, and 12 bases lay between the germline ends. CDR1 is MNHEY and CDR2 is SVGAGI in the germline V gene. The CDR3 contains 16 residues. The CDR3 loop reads CASSYSRGIENTEAFF. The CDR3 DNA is TGTGCCAGCAGTTACTCGCGGGGGATTGAGAACACTGAAGCTTTCTTT.

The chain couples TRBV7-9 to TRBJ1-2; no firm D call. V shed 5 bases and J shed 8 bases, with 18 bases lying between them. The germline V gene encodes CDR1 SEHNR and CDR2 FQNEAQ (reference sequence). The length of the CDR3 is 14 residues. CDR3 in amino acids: CASSLNPGLSGYTF. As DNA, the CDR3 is TGTGCCAGCAGCCTCAATCCCGGACTCTCGGGCTACACCTTC.